These 4 T cell receptor beta chains came from one sample sequenced in a study of CD8+ T cells in alopecia areata. After isolation, RNA underwent reverse transcription to generate cDNA as the sequencing template. Sequencing used immunoSEQ multiplex PCR; TCRdb keeps in-frame clones, though not all of them. The sample holds around 300,000 clones, and no clone turns up only once. Cells pooled from cutaneous lymph nodes were sorted on CD4, CD8alpha, NKG2D, NKG2ACE and other markers. The sample taken for sequencing was CD4+ T cells sorted from a lymph node. These TCRs come from a C3H/HeJ mouse with alopecia areata. The MHC haplotype recorded for the strain is H2-k.

This clone was found a few times. Gene names denote mouse genes. The CDR3 reads CASSLRDRYEQYF. The sequenced CDR3 bases are TGTGCCAGCAGCCTCCGGGACAGGTAT. This chain joins TRBV5 and TRBJ2-7; 8 bases are shared with TRBD1. The read falls 4 residues short of the CDR3 end, and the missing part is taken from the germline J gene. The CDR3 sequence is 13 residues long. The germline V gene has CDR1 LGHNA and CDR2 YNLKQL (reference sequence).

This clone was picked up a small number of times. Genes and germline come from the mouse. Here the CDR3 reads CASSLDRNYEQYF. The sequenced part of the CDR3 DNA is TGTGCCAGCAGTTTGGACAGAAACTAT. The chain couples TRBV13-3 to TRBJ2-7, with TRBD1 as a possible D gene (6 bases). The CDR3 end falls 4 residues outside the read, so it is completed with the germline J gene. The germline V gene has CDR1 NNHDY and CDR2 SYVADS. Trimming stripped 4 bases from V and 3 bases from J, with 11 bases between. The length of the CDR3 is 13 residues.

About this clone: Mouse names are used for the genes. The read stops 4 residues short of the end of the CDR3; the missing end is completed from the germline J gene. The genes are TRBV31 and TRBJ1-2; perhaps TRBD1 as D (6 bases). CDR1 is GKSSPN and CDR2 is SITVG in the germline V gene. The CDR3 length is 16 residues. Trimming removed 1 base from V and 0 bases from J, with 15 bases in between. Partial CDR3 DNA: TGTGCCTGGAGTCCTTTCCGGGACAAAACAAACTCC. It yields the protein CAWSPFRDKTNS. The CDR3, in full, reads CAWSPFRDKTNSDYTF.

Note on this clone: Gene and germline names: mouse. The DNA ends 4 residues before the CDR3 does, and the rest of the CDR3 is filled in from the germline J gene. The V gene is TRBV19, the J gene TRBJ1-1; a weak D match, TRBD1 (5 bases). Trimming cost V 5 bases and J 0 bases, with 8 bases left between them. The CDR3 is 13 amino acids. Germline V gene sequence: CDR1 FNHDT, CDR2 SITEND (reference sequence). CDR3 protein: CASRDKTNTEVFF. CDR3 DNA, as far as it was read: TGTGCCAGCAGGGACAAAACAAACACA.